This entry lists 25 T cell receptor beta chains sequenced from one sample in a study of response to subunit inactivated influenza vaccine. TCRdb passed the RT-PCR reads through MiXCR, listing each CDR3 protein once. The sample includes about 520,000 distinct CDR3 sequences, roughly 7.9% of them seen just once. The starting material was PBMCs from blood, obtained less than 30 months after vaccination. The receptor set was obtained from a man between 50 and 69 years old who received an inactivated influenza vaccine.

The chain employs TRBV29-1 and TRBJ1-2; 7 nucleotides align to TRBD1. The junction had 6 bases not matched to a gene; V was cut back by 3 bases and J by 8 bases. Per the germline V gene, CDR1 is SQVTM and CDR2 is ANQGSEA. This CDR3 is 12 amino acids long. The CDR3 spells CSVEPARGGYTF. CDR3 DNA: TGCAGCGTTGAGCCAGCCAGGGGGGGCTACACCTTC. The full variable domain, its missing parts supplied by reference TRBV29-1 and TRBJ1-2, is SAVISQKPSRDICQRGTSLTIQCQVDSQVTMMFWYRQQPGQSLTLIATANQGSEATYESGFVIDKFPISRPNLTFSTLTVSNMSPEDSSIYLCSVEPARGGYTFGSGTRLTVV.

This clonotype was recorded a few times. The V gene is TRBV3-1, the J gene TRBJ2-1; D might be TRBD2 (6 bases). V dropped 1 base and J dropped 8 bases, with 18 bases sitting between them. The CDR3 runs to 16 residues. The V gene's germline CDR1 is LGHDT and CDR2 YNNKEL (reference sequence). The CDR3 bases are TGTGCCAGCAGCCAAGCCGGTAGCGGAACCTCACATGAGCAGTTCTTC. Translation gives CASSQAGSGTSHEQFF.

This clonotype was counted ten times or more. The germline gene is not matched at one end of the junction; a read error may be the cause. The rearrangement joins TRBV10-3 to TRBJ2-1; 15 nucleotides match TRBD2. Looked up from germline, CDR1 is ENHRY and CDR2 is SYGVKD. The CDR3 consists of 17 residues. CDR3 DNA: TGTGCCATCAGCGGGACTAGCGGGGGGACCTCCCACAATGAGCAGTTCTTC. This gives the protein CAISGTSGGTSHNEQFF.

This clonotype was counted at least ten times. The chain combines TRBV7-2 with TRBJ2-3, with 8 bases aligning to TRBD2. Germline loops: CDR1 SGHTA, CDR2 FQGNSA. V lost 4 bases and J lost 6; bases outside the gene matches: 12. The CDR3 runs 16 residues. The CDR3 nucleotides read TGTGCCAGCAGCTCCCGTTTTAGCGGGGCGGCCGATACGCAGTATTTT. Residues: CASSSRFSGAADTQYF.

This clonotype was found many times. The chain employs TRBV11-2 and TRBJ2-2, with D hard to call. Trimming removed 5 bases from V and 4 bases from J, with 11 bases in between. Germline loops: CDR1 SGHAT, CDR2 FQNNGV. The CDR3 is made up of 14 amino acids. This chain's CDR3 is CASSVKIATGELFF. CDR3 sequence (DNA): TGTGCCAGCAGCGTAAAAATTGCCACCGGGGAGCTGTTTTTT.

This clonotype was detected only a few times. This chain links TRBV3-1 with TRBJ1-1, with D possibly matching TRBD1 (6 bases). This CDR3 region has 14 residues. Trimming removed 1 base at V and 4 bases at J, with 10 bases between. CDR1 and CDR2 (germline): LGHDT, YNNKEL (reference sequence). CDR3 sequence reads: CASSQATGSTEAFF. The CDR3 DNA reads TGTGCCAGCAGCCAAGCAACAGGGAGCACTGAAGCTTTCTTT.

This clonotype was detected ten times or more. This chain uses TRBV28 with TRBJ2-1; possibly TRBD2 for D (6 bases). V was trimmed by 5 bases and J by 7 bases, leaving 12 bases between them. The germline V gene has CDR1 MDHEN and CDR2 SYDVKM. This CDR3 region has 13 residues. In nucleotides, the CDR3 is TGTGCCAGCAGTGATCCCGGGGGAAATGAGCAGTTCTTC. Translating it yields CASSDPGGNEQFF.

This sequence joins TRBV21-1 and TRBJ2-3; the table gives TRBD2 as D, unverified against the DNA. TRBV21-1 is listed as a pseudogene. This CDR3 comprises 20 residues. CDR3 region: CASSKLPVEEREENTDTQYF. As DNA, the CDR3 is TGTGCCAGCAGCAAACTTCCGGTGGAGGAGCGGGAGGAAAACACAGATACGCAGTATTTT.

This clonotype came up many times. The CDR3 bases are TGTGCCAGCAGCCCAGCGGGAGGCTACGAGCAGTACTTC. The encoded protein is CASSPAGGYEQYF. The chain is built from TRBV7-2 and TRBJ2-7; 9 bases fit TRBD2. V was clipped by 5 bases and J by 3 bases; unmatched bases: 2. This CDR3 is 13 amino acids long. CDR1 SGHTA and CDR2 FQGNSA come from the germline V gene.

Ten or more counts support this clonotype. V and J are TRBV5-6 and TRBJ1-2; 9 bases are a match to TRBD1. CDR3 length: 15 amino acids. With 3 bases clipped from V and 4 bases from J, the junction kept 7 bases outside the gene matches. Per the germline V gene, CDR1 is SGHDT and CDR2 is YYEEEE. The CDR3, as DNA: TGTGCCAGCAGCTCCAGAACGACAGGGGGCTATGGCTACACCTTC. It encodes CASSSRTTGGYGYTF.

The genes are TRBV4-3 and TRBJ2-2; 7 positions match TRBD2. The germline gives CDR1 LGHNA, CDR2 YSLEER. CDR3 length equals 15 residues. Trimming took 0 bases from V and 7 from J; bases not matched to a gene: 5. Written as DNA, the CDR3 is TGCGCCAGCAGCCAAGATAAACTAGCGAGCGGGGAGCTGTTTTTT. This sequence encodes CASSQDKLASGELFF.

The rearrangement links TRBV20-1 to TRBJ2-7; D assignment may be TRBD1 or TRBD2 (5 bases each). V lost 5 bases, J lost 6 bases, and 20 bases lay in between. The CDR3 totals 14 residues. The germline CDR1 and CDR2 sequences are DFQATT and SNEGSKA (reference sequence). Written as DNA, the CDR3 is TGCAGTGCTCGAAGGGATGGGACCATTTCCGAGCAGTACTTC. It translates to CSARRDGTISEQYF.

This clonotype was counted a few times. This chain joins TRBV9 and TRBJ2-7; 7 bases align to TRBD1. The germline V gene encodes CDR1 SGDLS and CDR2 YYNGEE. The V and J ends lost 0 bases and 4 bases, in that order; junction bases with no gene match: 7. This CDR3 is built from 15 residues. The CDR3 loop is CASSVGEGGSYEQYF. The CDR3 DNA reads as TGTGCCAGCAGCGTAGGCGAAGGGGGCTCTTACGAGCAGTACTTC.

This clonotype has just a few counts. V usage is TRBV4-2 and J usage is TRBJ2-2; D may match TRBD1 or TRBD2 (6 bases each). The CDR3 runs to 16 residues. V shed 0 bases and J shed 5 bases, with 13 bases lying between them. The germline gives CDR1 LGHNA, CDR2 YNFKEQ. CDR3 coding DNA: TGTGCCAGCAGCCAAGACCCGGGGGCGAGGACCGGGGAGCTGTTTTTT. Its translation is CASSQDPGARTGELFF.

This clonotype was detected only a few times. The chain employs TRBV24-1 and TRBJ2-1; D may be TRBD2 (6 bases). CDR3 length equals 16 residues. V dropped 2 bases and J dropped 3 bases, with 13 bases sitting between them. Germline V lookup: CDR1 KGHDR, CDR2 SFDVKD. The CDR3 loop reads CATSDYGGEYYNEQFF. For the CDR3, the DNA is TGTGCCACCAGTGATTACGGCGGGGAGTACTACAATGAGCAGTTCTTC.

The rearrangement links TRBV6-2 or TRBV6-3 to TRBJ2-3; maybe TRBD2 (5 bases). The germline gives CDR1 MNHEY, CDR2 SVGEGT. The CDR3 extends over 14 amino acids. V was trimmed by 9 bases and J by 3 bases, leaving 16 bases between them. The CDR3 region has the DNA TGTGCCAGTCTCCATCGAAGGAGGACAGATACGCAGTATTTT. Its translation: CASLHRRRTDTQYF.

The V gene is TRBV3-1, the J gene TRBJ2-5; TRBD2 agrees at 7 bases. The CDR3 spans 13 residues. The germline CDR1 and CDR2 sequences are LGHDT and YNNKEL (reference sequence). Germline trimming cut 0 bases from V and 10 bases from J; bases unmatched to any gene: 5. The CDR3 DNA is TGTGCCAGCAGCCAAGATGAGGGAGGGGTCCAGTACTTC. Translation: CASSQDEGGVQYF.

The chain links TRBV28 to TRBJ2-1; possibly TRBD1 for D (6 bases). The CDR3 totals 14 residues. V was pared by 5 bases and J by 7 bases, with 15 bases between. Per germline, CDR1 MDHEN and CDR2 SYDVKM. The CDR3 sequence is CASSLWTEVNEQFF. The CDR3 DNA sequence: TGTGCCAGCAGTCTCTGGACAGAGGTAAATGAGCAGTTCTTC.

The V gene is TRBV6-2 or TRBV6-3, the J gene TRBJ1-1; D gene uncertain. Germline lookup yields CDR1 MNHEY and CDR2 SVGEGT. This CDR3 comprises 14 residues. The ends were cut back, 5 bases at V and 0 bases at J, with 10 bases in the middle. CDR3 in amino acids: CASSRKGMNTEAFF. CDR3 DNA sequence: TGTGCCAGCAGTAGAAAAGGGATGAACACTGAAGCTTTCTTT.

In the case of this clonotype: Relative to the germline gene, one junction end is altered; a read error may explain this. V is TRBV5-6 and J is TRBJ2-1; D is unresolved. Per germline, CDR1 SGHDT and CDR2 YYEEEE. The CDR3 contains 17 residues. In nucleotides, the CDR3 is TGTGCCGGCAGCCCCCGGGTCAAAATGACGGGTTTCCATGAGCAGTTCTTC. This sequence encodes CAGSPRVKMTGFHEQFF.

This clonotype has ten or more counts. The V call is TRBV7-2, the J call TRBJ2-3; 7 bases map to TRBD2. The V gene end was trimmed by 4 bases and the J gene end by 4 bases; junction bases not matched to a gene: 8. This CDR3 has 15 amino acids. Germline values: CDR1 SGHTA, CDR2 FQGNSA. CDR3 nucleotides: TGTGCCAGCAGCTCCAGTAGCGGGTTTGCAGATACGCAGTATTTT. Translated, it gives CASSSSSGFADTQYF.

This clonotype was found a few times. The chain couples TRBV20-1 to TRBJ2-2; D is possibly TRBD2 (6 bases). Trimming removed 6 bases at V and 4 bases at J, with 18 bases between. Looked up from germline, CDR1 is DFQATT and CDR2 is SNEGSKA (reference sequence). CDR3 length: 15 residues. The CDR3 nucleotides are TGCAGTGCAGAGATCGGGCGCGGGACCACCGGGGAGCTGTTTTTT. Translated, it gives CSAEIGRGTTGELFF.

This clonotype appeared many times. The chain links TRBV3-1 to TRBJ2-1; 10 positions agree with TRBD1. Looked up from germline, CDR1 is LGHDT and CDR2 is YNNKEL (reference sequence). The CDR3 covers 14 residues. The junction had 4 bases not matched to a gene; V was cut back by 4 bases and J by 7 bases. CDR3 coding DNA: TGTGCCAGCAGCCCTCTGGACAGGGGGAATGAGCAGTTCTTC. This gives the protein CASSPLDRGNEQFF.

The chain recombines TRBV7-9 with TRBJ2-7, with D unclear. CDR1 and CDR2 from the germline V gene are SEHNR and FQNEAQ (reference sequence). This CDR3 has 12 residues. V shed 6 bases and J shed 2 bases, with 8 bases lying between them. CDR3 residues: CASSRLAYEQYF. As DNA, the CDR3 is TGTGCCAGCAGTCGGCTGGCCTACGAGCAGTACTTC.

This clonotype was seen ten or more times. The gene calls are TRBV9 and TRBJ2-2; maybe TRBD1 (6 bases). From germline, CDR1 is SGDLS and CDR2 YYNGEE. V lost 3 bases to trimming and J lost 0 bases, with 9 bases between them. This CDR3 is built from 15 residues. The CDR3 sequence: CASSDRAANTGELFF. The CDR3 DNA reads as TGTGCCAGCAGCGACAGGGCCGCGAACACCGGGGAGCTGTTTTTT.